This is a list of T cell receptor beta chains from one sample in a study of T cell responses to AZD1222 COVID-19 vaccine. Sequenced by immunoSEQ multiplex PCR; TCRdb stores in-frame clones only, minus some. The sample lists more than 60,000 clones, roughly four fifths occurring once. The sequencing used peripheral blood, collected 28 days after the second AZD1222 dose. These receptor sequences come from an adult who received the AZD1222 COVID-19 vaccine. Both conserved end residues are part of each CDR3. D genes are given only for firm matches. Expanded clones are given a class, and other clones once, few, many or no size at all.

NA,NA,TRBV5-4,CASSLAGGLNTEAFF
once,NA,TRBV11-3,CASSLGTSFLANNEQFF
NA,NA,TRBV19,CASRGSREAFF
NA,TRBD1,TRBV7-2,CASRATGRGGYTF
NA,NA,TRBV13,CASSIDDKNTEAFF
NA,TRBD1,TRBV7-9,CASSVRQGGTDTQYF
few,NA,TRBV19,CASSGPLSGNTIYF
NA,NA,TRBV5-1,CASQAGNSNTGELFF
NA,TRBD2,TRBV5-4,CASSPDFRGGGELFF
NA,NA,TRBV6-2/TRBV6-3,CASSRRLTGATDTQYF
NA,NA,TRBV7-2,CASSPRVRNTEAFF
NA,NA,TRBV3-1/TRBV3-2,CASSQGGIETQYF
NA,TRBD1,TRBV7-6,CASSFGTGGAETQYF
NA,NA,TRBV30,CAWSVGTEAFF
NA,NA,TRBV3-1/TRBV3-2,CASSQDHARDYGYTF
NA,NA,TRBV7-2,CASSLGGSQPQHF
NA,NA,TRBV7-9,CASSPSSRTEPNPYGYTF
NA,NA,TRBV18,CASSRGAGAAGANVLTF
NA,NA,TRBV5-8,CATPPRTMNTEAFF
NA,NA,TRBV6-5,CASSYRPGNTIYF
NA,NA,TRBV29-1,CSGLRQNTEAFF
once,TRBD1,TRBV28,CASSLDGTGIPPLHF
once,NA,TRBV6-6,CASSFGDLRDTIYF
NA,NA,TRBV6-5,CASSPRISGANVLTF
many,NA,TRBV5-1,CASSLAGSSYEQYF
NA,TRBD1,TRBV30,CAWSRTGASGYTF
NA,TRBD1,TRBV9,CASSSGGGGNQPQHF
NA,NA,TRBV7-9,CASSPDLSSYEQYF
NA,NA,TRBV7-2,CASSLGLGANVLTF
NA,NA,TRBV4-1,CASSQSLTDTQYF
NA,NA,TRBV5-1,CASSANTQGLQTQYF
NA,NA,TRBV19,CASRKTEVSFEQYF
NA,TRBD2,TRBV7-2,CASSLNGAGGASYEQYF
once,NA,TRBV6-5,CASSYFGLAGETQYF
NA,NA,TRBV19,CASHTGNQGHTEAFF
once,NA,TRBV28,CASSFAQDSRTGELFF
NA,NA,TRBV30,CAWRIAPGNTIYF
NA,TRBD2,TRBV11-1,CASSFWEGGDEQYF